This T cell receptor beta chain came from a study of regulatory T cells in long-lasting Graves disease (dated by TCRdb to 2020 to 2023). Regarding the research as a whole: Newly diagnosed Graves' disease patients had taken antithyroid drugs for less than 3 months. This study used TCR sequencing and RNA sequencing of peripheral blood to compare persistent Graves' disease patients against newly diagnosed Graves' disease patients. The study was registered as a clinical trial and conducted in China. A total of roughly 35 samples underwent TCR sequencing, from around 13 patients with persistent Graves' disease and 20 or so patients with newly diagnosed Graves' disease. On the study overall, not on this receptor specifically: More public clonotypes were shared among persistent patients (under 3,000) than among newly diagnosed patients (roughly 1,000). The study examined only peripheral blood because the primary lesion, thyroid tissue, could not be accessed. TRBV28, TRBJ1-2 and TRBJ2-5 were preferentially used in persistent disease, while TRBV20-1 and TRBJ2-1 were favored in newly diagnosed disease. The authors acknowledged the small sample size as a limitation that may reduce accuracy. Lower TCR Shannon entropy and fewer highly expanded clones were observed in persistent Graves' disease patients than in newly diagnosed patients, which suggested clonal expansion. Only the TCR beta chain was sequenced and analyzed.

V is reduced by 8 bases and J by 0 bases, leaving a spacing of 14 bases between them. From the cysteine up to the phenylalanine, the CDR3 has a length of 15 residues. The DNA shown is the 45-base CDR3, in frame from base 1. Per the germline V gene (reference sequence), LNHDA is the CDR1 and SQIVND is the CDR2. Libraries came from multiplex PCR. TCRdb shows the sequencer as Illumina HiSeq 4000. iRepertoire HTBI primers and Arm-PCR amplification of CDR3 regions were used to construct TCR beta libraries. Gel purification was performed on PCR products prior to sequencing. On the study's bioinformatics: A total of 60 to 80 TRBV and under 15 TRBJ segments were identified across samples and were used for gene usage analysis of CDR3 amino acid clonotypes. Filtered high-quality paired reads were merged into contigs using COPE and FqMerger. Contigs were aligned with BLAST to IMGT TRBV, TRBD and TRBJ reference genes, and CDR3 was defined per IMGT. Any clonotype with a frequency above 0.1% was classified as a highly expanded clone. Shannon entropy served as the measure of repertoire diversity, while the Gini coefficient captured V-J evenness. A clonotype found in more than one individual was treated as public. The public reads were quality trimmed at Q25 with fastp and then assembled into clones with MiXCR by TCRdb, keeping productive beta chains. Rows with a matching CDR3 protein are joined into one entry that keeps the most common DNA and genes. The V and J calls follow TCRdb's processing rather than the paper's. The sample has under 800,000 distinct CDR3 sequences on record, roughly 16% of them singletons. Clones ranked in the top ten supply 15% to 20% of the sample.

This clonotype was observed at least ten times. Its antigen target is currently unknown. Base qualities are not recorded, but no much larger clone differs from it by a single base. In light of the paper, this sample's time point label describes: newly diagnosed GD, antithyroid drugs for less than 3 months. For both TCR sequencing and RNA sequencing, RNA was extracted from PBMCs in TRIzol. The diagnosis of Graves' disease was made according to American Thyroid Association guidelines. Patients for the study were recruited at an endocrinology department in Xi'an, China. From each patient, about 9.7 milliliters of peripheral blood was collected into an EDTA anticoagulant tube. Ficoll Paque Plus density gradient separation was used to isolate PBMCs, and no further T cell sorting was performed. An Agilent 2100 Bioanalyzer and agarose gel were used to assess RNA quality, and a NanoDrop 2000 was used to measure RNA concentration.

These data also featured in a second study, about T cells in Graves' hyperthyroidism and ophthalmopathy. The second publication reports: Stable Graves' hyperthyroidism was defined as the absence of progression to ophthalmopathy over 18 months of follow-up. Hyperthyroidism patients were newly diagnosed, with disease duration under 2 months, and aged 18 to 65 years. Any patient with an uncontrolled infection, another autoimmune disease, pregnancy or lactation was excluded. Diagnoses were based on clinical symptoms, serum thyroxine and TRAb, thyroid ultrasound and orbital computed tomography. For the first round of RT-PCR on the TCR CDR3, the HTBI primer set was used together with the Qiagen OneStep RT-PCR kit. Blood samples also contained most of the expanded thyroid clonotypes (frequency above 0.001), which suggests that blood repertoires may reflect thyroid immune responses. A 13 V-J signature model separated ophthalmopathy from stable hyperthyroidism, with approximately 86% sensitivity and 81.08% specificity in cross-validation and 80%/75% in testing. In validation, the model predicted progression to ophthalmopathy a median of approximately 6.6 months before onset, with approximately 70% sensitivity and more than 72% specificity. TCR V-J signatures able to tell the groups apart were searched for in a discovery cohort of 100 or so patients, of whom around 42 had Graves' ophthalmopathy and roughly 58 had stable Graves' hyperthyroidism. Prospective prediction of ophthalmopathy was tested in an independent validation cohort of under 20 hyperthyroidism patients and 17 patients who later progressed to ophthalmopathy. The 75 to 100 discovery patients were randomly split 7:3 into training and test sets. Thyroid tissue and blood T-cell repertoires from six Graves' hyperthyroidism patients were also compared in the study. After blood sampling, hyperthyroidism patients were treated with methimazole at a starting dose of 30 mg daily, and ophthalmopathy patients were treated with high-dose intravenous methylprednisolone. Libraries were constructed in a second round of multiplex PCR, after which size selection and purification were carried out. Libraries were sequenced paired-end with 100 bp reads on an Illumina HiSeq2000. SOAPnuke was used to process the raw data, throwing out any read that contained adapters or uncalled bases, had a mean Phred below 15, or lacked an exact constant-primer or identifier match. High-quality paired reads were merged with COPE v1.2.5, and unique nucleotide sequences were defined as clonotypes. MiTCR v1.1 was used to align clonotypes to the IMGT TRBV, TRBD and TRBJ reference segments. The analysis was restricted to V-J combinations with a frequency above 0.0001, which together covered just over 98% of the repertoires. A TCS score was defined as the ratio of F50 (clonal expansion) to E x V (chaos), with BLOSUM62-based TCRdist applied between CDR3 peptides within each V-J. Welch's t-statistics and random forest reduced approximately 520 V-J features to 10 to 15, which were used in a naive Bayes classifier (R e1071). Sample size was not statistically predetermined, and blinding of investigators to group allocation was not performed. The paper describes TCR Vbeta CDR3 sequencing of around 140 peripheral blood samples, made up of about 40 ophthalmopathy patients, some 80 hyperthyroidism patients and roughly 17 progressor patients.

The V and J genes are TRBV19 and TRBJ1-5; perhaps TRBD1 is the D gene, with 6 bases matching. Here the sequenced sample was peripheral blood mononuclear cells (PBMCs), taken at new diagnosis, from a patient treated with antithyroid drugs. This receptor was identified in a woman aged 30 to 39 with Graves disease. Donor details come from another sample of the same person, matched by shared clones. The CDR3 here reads CASDRLRDSNQPQHF. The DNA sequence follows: TGTGCCAGTGACAGGCTGAGAGATAGCAATCAGCCCCAGCATTTT.